A single sample is the source of the 14 T cell receptor beta chains below, sequenced in a study of cytomegalovirus exposure and HLA in healthy donors (TCRdb year 2017). The library was obtained by the immunoSEQ multiplex PCR assay. A mixture of 60 forward primers for TCR Vbeta segments and 13 reverse primers for TCR Jbeta segments was used in the multiplex PCR. TCRdb re-hosts the immuneACCESS table, in-frame sequences only. Its copies lack some clones; in the studies checked, an unresolved V gene accounts for under half of them, and the cause for the rest is not known. Across this sample there are 150,000 to 200,000 clones, with just under 80% seen only once. The ten largest clonotypes hold about 12% of the sample. Sequencing was performed on PBMCs. These receptor sequences come from a woman in her forties or fifties in good health and CMV-seropositive.

The V and J genes are TRBV9 and TRBJ2-7; 8 nucleotides agree with TRBD2. CDR1 SGDLS and CDR2 YYNGEE come from the germline V gene. The CDR3 has 17 residues. The V segment lost 3 bases and the J segment 2 bases; nucleotides outside the gene matches: 13. The CDR3 loop reads CASSAWRSGGGTYEQYF. Written as DNA, the CDR3 is TGTGCCAGCAGCGCATGGCGGTCGGGCGGGGGGACCTACGAGCAGTACTTC.

The rearrangement joins TRBV5-1 to TRBJ1-4; a weak D match, TRBD1 (5 bases). CDR3 length equals 16 residues. V dropped 4 bases and J dropped 8 bases, with 21 bases sitting between them. Germline values: CDR1 SGHRS, CDR2 YFSETQ. Written as DNA, the CDR3 is TGCGCCAGCAGCCGGGGGAATGTGGTGGAATCGGAAAAACTGTTTTTT. Its translation: CASSRGNVVESEKLFF.

This clone was detected only a few times. The V and J genes are TRBV5-5 and TRBJ2-7, with D perhaps TRBD1 (5 bases). This CDR3 contains 14 residues. Trimming pared 4 bases from V and 3 bases from J, leaving 14 bases between. The germline V gene encodes CDR1 SGHKS and CDR2 YYEKEE (reference sequence). This CDR3 reads CASSRSTVIYEQYF. The CDR3 DNA is TGTGCCAGCAGCCGCTCGACAGTTATCTACGAGCAGTACTTC.

The CDR3 is CASSIRSTGRYTF. The CDR3 DNA sequence: TGTGCCAGTAGTATTAGGTCTACCGGCAGGTACACCTTC. The chain links TRBV19 to TRBJ1-2; no clear D gene. This CDR3 has 13 residues. Trimming took off 3 bases at V and 11 bases at J, with 16 bases between the two ends. Germline assignment: CDR1 LNHDA and CDR2 SQIVND (reference sequence).

This chain joins TRBV7-3 and TRBJ1-2, with D maybe TRBD1 (5 bases). Trimming took off 5 bases at V and 3 bases at J, with 10 bases between the two ends. Per germline, CDR1 SGHTA and CDR2 FQGTGA. The CDR3 has 13 residues. The CDR3 protein is CASSHTGDYGYTF. The CDR3 coding sequence is TGTGCCAGCAGCCACACGGGGGACTATGGCTACACCTTC.

This clone was picked up one time. The same CDR3 arises from other DNA sequences in this sample as well. The chain is built from TRBV11-2 and TRBJ1-1; TRBD1 might be the D (6 bases). V dropped 2 bases and J dropped 2 bases, with 15 bases sitting between them. CDR1 is SGHAT and CDR2 is FQNNGV in the germline V gene. The CDR3 contains 16 residues. The CDR3 protein is CASSLRTGTLNTEAFF. DNA for the CDR3: TGTGCCAGCAGCTTACGCACCGGGACACTTAACACTGAAGCTTTCTTT.

J is TRBJ1-2 and V is TRBV5-4; 9 positions match TRBD1. This CDR3 contains 18 residues. V trimming: 2 bases; J trimming: 3 bases; junction bases outside the gene matches: 14. Germline V gene lookup returns CDR1 SGHNT and CDR2 YYREEE (reference sequence). In DNA form, the CDR3 reads TGTGCCAGCAGCTTAATTGGGGACAGGGTAGGGTCTGACTATGGCTACACCTTC. Amino acids: CASSLIGDRVGSDYGYTF. Using reference TRBV5-4 and TRBJ1-2 for the parts outside the CDR3, the full variable domain is ETGVTQSPTHLIKTRGQQVTLRCSSQSGHNTVSWYQQALGQGPQFIFQYYREEENGRGNFPPRFSGLQFPNYSSELNVNALELDDSALYLCASSLIGDRVGSDYGYTFGSGTRLTVV.

This rearrangement joins TRBV30 to TRBJ1-2; TRBD1 is a possible D gene (5 bases). V lost 5 bases and J 8 bases, leaving 9 bases between the germline ends. The CDR3 loop spans 10 amino acids. Germline V gene data show CDR1 as GTSNPN and CDR2 as SVGIG (reference sequence). The CDR3 DNA reads TGTGCCTGGGGCTGGGGCGGCTACACCTTC. It codes for CAWGWGGYTF.

The genes are TRBV18 and TRBJ1-6; 8 bases map to TRBD1. The CDR3 consists of 15 residues. Germline V gene sequence: CDR1 KGHSH, CDR2 LQKENI. V shed 5 bases, J shed 1 base, and the junction held 1 base outside the gene matches. CDR3 loop: CASSTGGSYNSPLHF. CDR3 sequence (DNA): TGTGCCAGCTCAACAGGGGGTTCCTATAATTCACCCCTCCACTTT.

The J gene is TRBJ1-1, the V gene TRBV6-5; 7 positions match TRBD1. The V and J ends lost 0 bases and 2 bases, in that order; junction bases with no gene match: 3. Germline V lookup: CDR1 MNHEY, CDR2 SVGAGI. CDR3 length: 15 residues. The chain's CDR3 is CASSYSYRGNTEAFF. CDR3 DNA: TGTGCCAGCAGTTACTCGTACAGGGGAAACACTGAAGCTTTCTTT.

The chain combines TRBV4-1 with TRBJ2-3; 11 bases align to TRBD2. Germline V lookup: CDR1 MGHRA, CDR2 YSYEKL. The junction had 4 bases not matched to a gene; V was cut back by 0 bases and J by 2 bases. There are 17 residues in the CDR3. The CDR3, as DNA: TGCGCCAGCAGCCAAGATAGTAGCGGGGGGGCCACAGATACGCAGTATTTT. This encodes CASSQDSSGGATDTQYF.

Comments on this clone: Other DNA sequences in this sample translate to the same CDR3. This rearrangement joins TRBV7-9 to TRBJ2-5, with D perhaps matching TRBD1 (6 bases). The germline gives CDR1 SEHNR, CDR2 FQNEAQ (reference sequence). Trimming took off 5 bases at V and 3 bases at J, with 13 bases between the two ends. The CDR3 is 14 residues long. CDR3 protein: CASSLQGREETQYF. The CDR3 DNA follows: TGTGCCAGCAGCCTACAGGGTCGGGAAGAGACCCAGTACTTC.

As to this clone: At one of its ends the junction is not consistent with the germline gene, which may arise from a read error. This chain links TRBV7-9 with TRBJ2-2; a possible D gene is TRBD2 (6 bases). The germline V gene encodes CDR1 SEHNR and CDR2 FQNEAQ (reference sequence). The CDR3 is made up of 16 amino acids. CDR3 nucleotide sequence: TGTTCCAGCAGCTTGGGGTCCGGGGGGAACACCGGGGAGCTGTTTTTT. Protein: CSSSLGSGGNTGELFF.

This clone was detected only a few times. The chain has TRBV30 and TRBJ2-1; possible D gene TRBD1, 5 bases. The CDR3 totals 14 residues. CDR1 and CDR2 from the germline V gene are GTSNPN and SVGIG (reference sequence). The ends were cut back, 0 bases at V and 7 bases at J, with 13 bases in the middle. Written as DNA, the CDR3 is TGTGCCTGGAGTGTACGTCGCAGGGAAAATGAGCAGTTCTTC. Amino acids: CAWSVRRRENEQFF.